These 30 T cell receptor beta chains were all obtained from the same sample, sequenced in a study of cytomegalovirus exposure and HLA in healthy donors. The PCR was carried out with 60 Vbeta primers and 13 Jbeta primers. Produced via immunoSEQ multiplex PCR; TCRdb's table is partial and in-frame only. The sample carries some 65,000 clones, almost 80% recorded once. The sample consisted of PBMCs. These receptor sequences come from a girl between 10 and 17 years old in good health and CMV-seropositive.

This clone was detected once. The V gene is TRBV15, the J gene TRBJ2-7; 13 positions match TRBD2. J gave up 5 bases and V 1 base, and 5 bases lay outside the gene matches. CDR3 size: 16 residues. Germline V gene sequence: CDR1 LNHNV, CDR2 YYDKDF (reference sequence). The CDR3 DNA reads TGTGCCACCAGCAGAGTTGGAGGACTAGCGGGAGACGAGCAGTACTTC. Amino acid sequence: CATSRVGGLAGDEQYF.

The rearrangement links TRBV6-1 to TRBJ1-6; D not resolved. Germline lookup yields CDR1 MNHNS and CDR2 SASEGT. The V and J ends lost 5 bases and 9 bases respectively, with 5 bases between them. The CDR3 is 11 amino acids. CDR3 amino acids: CASSNISPLHF. The CDR3 region has the DNA TGTGCCAGCAGTAATATTTCACCCCTCCACTTT.

The rearrangement links TRBV30 to TRBJ1-5; D uncertain. The V end was cut by 3 bases, the J end by 6 bases, with 12 bases between. This CDR3 is 13 amino acids long. Germline V gene lookup returns CDR1 GTSNPN and CDR2 SVGIG (reference sequence). The CDR3 nucleotides are TGTGCCTGGAGCCTCGGGTCGGGTCAGCCCCAGCATTTT. Translated: CAWSLGSGQPQHF.

The chain links TRBV18 to TRBJ1-6; D call uncertain. Germline CDR1 and CDR2: KGHSH and LQKENI. The CDR3 is 15 residues long. Trimming stripped 2 bases from V and 9 bases from J, with 14 bases between. Here the CDR3 reads CASSPAILPGSPLHF. The CDR3 DNA follows: TGTGCCAGCTCACCAGCGATCCTCCCGGGTTCACCCCTCCACTTT.

The chain has TRBV2 and TRBJ2-7, with no clear D. In germline, CDR1 is SNHLY, CDR2 FYNNEI. The CDR3 is 12 residues long. Trimming pared 6 bases from V and 3 bases from J, leaving 9 bases between. The DNA for the CDR3 is TGTGCCAGCAGCCTTAACAGCTACGAGCAGTACTTC. Translating gives CASSLNSYEQYF.

In its sample, this clone was seen a few times. The genes are TRBV7-8 and TRBJ1-1; D perhaps matches TRBD1 (5 bases). Germline assignment: CDR1 SGHVS and CDR2 FQNEAQ. Trimming cost V 3 bases and J 6 bases, with 11 bases left between them. The CDR3 consists of 13 residues. CDR3 amino acids: CASSFSGNSEAFF. The DNA for the CDR3 is TGTGCCAGCAGCTTCTCAGGGAATTCTGAAGCTTTCTTT.

The rearrangement uses TRBV4-1 and TRBJ2-7; D gene unclear. V was trimmed by 0 bases and J by 5 bases, leaving 8 bases between them. Germline CDR1 MGHRA, CDR2 YSYEKL. The CDR3 consists of 13 residues. The CDR3 nucleotides are TGCGCCAGCAGCCAAGAGTCCAGGAACGAGCAGTACTTC. It encodes CASSQESRNEQYF.

The rearrangement links TRBV9 to TRBJ1-1, with D tentatively TRBD1 (5 bases). The germline V gene has CDR1 SGDLS and CDR2 YYNGEE. CDR3 length: 14 residues. The V gene lost 5 bases and the J gene lost 0 bases, with 11 bases spanning the gap. For the CDR3, the DNA is TGTGCCAGCAGAAAAGGGGAGGTGAACACTGAAGCTTTCTTT. Amino acids: CASRKGEVNTEAFF. Full variable domain (outside the CDR3, taken from reference TRBV9 and TRBJ1-1): DSGVTQTPKHLITATGQRVTLRCSPRSGDLSVYWYQQSLDQGLQFLIQYYNGEERAKGNILERFSAQQFPDLHSELNLSSLELGDSALYFCASRKGEVNTEAFFGQGTRLTVV.

The chain combines TRBV19 with TRBJ1-1, with D hard to call. The length of the CDR3 is 13 residues. Germline V lookup: CDR1 LNHDA, CDR2 SQIVND (reference sequence). Trimming removed 10 bases at V and 0 bases at J, with 12 bases between. The CDR3, as DNA: TGTGCCACCAAGAGTCAATTGAACACTGAAGCTTTCTTT. Amino acid sequence: CATKSQLNTEAFF.

This chain joins TRBV7-2 and TRBJ2-3; D is uncertain. This CDR3 is built from 15 residues. Germline CDR1 and CDR2: SGHTA and FQGNSA. Between the trimmed V and J ends, which lost 2 bases and 2 bases, there was a span of 11 bases. The CDR3 loop reads CASSLLGIPTDTQYF. The CDR3 DNA follows: TGTGCCAGCAGCTTACTGGGCATCCCCACAGATACGCAGTATTTT.

This clone was seen a single time. The gene calls are TRBV5-4 and TRBJ2-1; D is unclear. CDR3 length: 14 residues. The V gene lost 0 bases and the J gene lost 5 bases, with 9 bases spanning the gap. CDR1 SGHNT and CDR2 YYREEE come from the germline V gene (reference sequence). In nucleotides, the CDR3 is TGTGCCAGCAGCTTGGGTAGCCGGAACAATGAGCAGTTCTTC. Encoded protein: CASSLGSRNNEQFF.

The gene calls are TRBV5-1 and TRBJ2-2; 7 nucleotides agree with TRBD1. J gave up 3 bases and V 5 bases, and 7 bases lay outside the gene matches. The CDR3 is made up of 15 amino acids. The germline gives CDR1 SGHRS, CDR2 YFSETQ. The CDR3 is CASRWGQSDTGELFF. The CDR3 region has the DNA TGCGCCAGCAGGTGGGGACAGTCCGACACCGGGGAGCTGTTTTTT.

By proportion, this clone is medium-sized. The rearrangement joins TRBV25-1 to TRBJ1-1; TRBD1 might be the D (5 bases). Germline CDR1 MGHDK, CDR2 SYGVNS. CDR3 length: 12 residues. V dropped 5 bases and J dropped 1 base, with 5 bases sitting between them. Written as DNA, the CDR3 is TGTGCCAGCAGTACAGGGAACACTGAAGCTTTCTTT. This gives the protein CASSTGNTEAFF.

This sequence joins TRBV30 and TRBJ1-6, with 10 positions matching TRBD1. The junction had 5 bases not matched to a gene; V was cut back by 5 bases and J by 7 bases. Germline assignment: CDR1 GTSNPN and CDR2 SVGIG (reference sequence). The CDR3 is 14 residues long. The CDR3 protein is CAWGTGEYNSPLHF. CDR3 bases: TGTGCCTGGGGGACAGGGGAGTACAATTCACCCCTCCACTTT.

This clone was found once. The chain uses TRBV6-5 and TRBJ1-1; 9 bases agree with TRBD1. V was pared by 4 bases and J by 1 base, with 4 bases of the junction left unmatched. This CDR3 is built from 15 residues. Germline V lookup: CDR1 MNHEY, CDR2 SVGAGI. In nucleotides, the CDR3 is TGTGCCAGCAGTTCGCCGGGACAGGGGAACACTGAAGCTTTCTTT. It translates to CASSSPGQGNTEAFF.

The chain uses TRBV19 and TRBJ1-2; TRBD1 is a possible D gene (5 bases). With 6 bases removed from V and 5 bases from J, the gap between germline ends came to 10 bases. Germline V CDR1 and CDR2: LNHDA, SQIVND (reference sequence). CDR3 length: 12 residues. As DNA, the CDR3 is TGTGCCAGTAGGATGACAGATTATGGCTACACCTTC. Its translation: CASRMTDYGYTF.

The chain combines TRBV29-1 with TRBJ2-3, with 8 bases fitting TRBD2. Germline-derived CDR1 and CDR2 are SQVTM and ANQGSEA. Trimming removed 0 bases from V and 6 bases from J; junction bases left unmatched: 8. The CDR3 consists of 15 residues. For the CDR3, the DNA is TGCAGCGTTGAAGAAGGAGCGGGAGATGCCGATACGCAGTATTTT. Its translation is CSVEEGAGDADTQYF.

This chain links TRBV7-6 with TRBJ2-7; 13 positions match TRBD2. J gave up 5 bases and V 4 bases, and 5 bases lay outside the gene matches. The CDR3 is 15 amino acids. The germline V gene has CDR1 SGHVS and CDR2 FNYEAQ. This CDR3 reads CASSSTTSGGNEQYF. CDR3 nucleotide sequence: TGTGCCAGCAGCTCGACGACTAGCGGGGGGAACGAGCAGTACTTC.

This chain links TRBV13 with TRBJ2-2, with a tentative D call TRBD1 (6 bases). Germline lookup yields CDR1 PRHDT and CDR2 FYEKMQ (reference sequence). Trimming removed 6 bases from V and 4 bases from J, with 12 bases in between. CDR3 size: 14 residues. CDR3 nucleotide sequence: TGTGCCAGCAGTAGGACAGCTTCCACCGGGGAGCTGTTTTTT. Protein: CASSRTASTGELFF.

The genes are TRBV18 and TRBJ1-1; no definite D call. V shed 3 bases and J shed 7 bases, with 12 bases lying between them. The V gene's germline CDR1 is KGHSH and CDR2 LQKENI. The CDR3 is 13 amino acids. In DNA, the CDR3 is TGTGCCAGCTCACCGGCAACCCGGGGTGAAGCTTTCTTT. Residues: CASSPATRGEAFF.

The chain couples TRBV6-5 to TRBJ1-5; 9 nucleotides align to TRBD1. CDR1 is MNHEY and CDR2 is SVGAGI in the germline V gene. CDR3 size: 13 residues. V shed 6 bases, J shed 6 bases, and the junction held 3 bases outside the gene matches. CDR3 DNA sequence: TGTGCCAGCAGAATGGACAGGGGTCAGCCCCAGCATTTT. Residues: CASRMDRGQPQHF.

CDR3 nucleotide sequence: TGCGCCAGCAGCCAGGAGGCCTCGGGGGAAAAACTGTTTTTT. Translating it yields CASSQEASGEKLFF. This sequence joins TRBV5-1 and TRBJ1-4; D remains ambiguous. This CDR3 comprises 14 residues. Trimming took off 4 bases at V and 8 bases at J, with 15 bases between the two ends. Germline V gene lookup returns CDR1 SGHRS and CDR2 YFSETQ.

The chain has TRBV5-1 and TRBJ2-3; possibly TRBD1 for D (6 bases). Germline-derived CDR1 and CDR2 are SGHRS and YFSETQ. The V and J ends lost 3 bases and 0 bases respectively, with 17 bases between them. CDR3 length: 17 residues. In DNA form, the CDR3 reads TGCGCCAGCAGCTCGGTTAAGACAGGACCTAGCACAGATACGCAGTATTTT. Protein sequence: CASSSVKTGPSTDTQYF.

The chain carries TRBV18 and TRBJ2-5, with D tentatively TRBD1 (5 bases). Germline CDR1 KGHSH, CDR2 LQKENI. Trimming removed 3 bases at V and 2 bases at J, with 7 bases between. This CDR3 spans 13 amino acids. The chain's CDR3 is CASSPGPQETQYF. In DNA, the CDR3 is TGTGCCAGCTCACCGGGGCCGCAAGAGACCCAGTACTTC. Together with reference TRBV18 and TRBJ2-5, the CDR3 gives the full variable domain: NAGVMQNPRHLVRRRGQEARLRCSPMKGHSHVYWYRQLPEEGLKFMVYLQKENIIDESGMPKERFSAEFPKEGPSILRIQQVVRGDSAAYFCASSPGPQETQYFGPGTRLLVL.

This clone was seen a single time. The rearrangement links TRBV5-1 to TRBJ1-6; 9 nucleotides align to TRBD1. With 3 bases clipped from V and 10 bases from J, the junction kept 5 bases outside the gene matches. CDR1 and CDR2 from the germline V gene are SGHRS and YFSETQ. The CDR3 length is 14 residues. DNA of the CDR3: TGCGCCAGCAGCTCCGACAGGGGGAGGTCACCCCTCCACTTT. Amino acid sequence: CASSSDRGRSPLHF.

In its sample, this clone was seen a few times. The gene calls are TRBV6-6 and TRBJ2-6, with D possibly matching TRBD1 (6 bases). CDR3 size: 15 residues. CDR1 is MNHNY, CDR2 SVGAGI, per germline (reference sequence). The germline V and J ends were trimmed by 2 bases and 4 bases, with 9 bases remaining between them. The CDR3 region is CASSYQGTGANVLTF. The CDR3, as DNA: TGTGCCAGCAGTTACCAGGGGACCGGGGCCAACGTCCTGACTTTC.

V and J are TRBV5-1 and TRBJ2-7; 9 nucleotides match TRBD1. The CDR3 consists of 15 residues. CDR1 SGHRS and CDR2 YFSETQ come from the germline V gene. With 4 bases clipped from V and 5 bases from J, the junction kept 10 bases outside the gene matches. The CDR3 region is CASSPRQGVNHEQYF. Written as DNA, the CDR3 is TGCGCCAGCAGCCCCAGACAGGGGGTGAACCACGAGCAGTACTTC.

This sequence joins TRBV5-1 and TRBJ1-2, with TRBD1 matching over 7 bases. Trimming at V came to 3 bases and at J to 3 bases, leaving 2 bases not matched to a gene. Germline CDR1 SGHRS, CDR2 YFSETQ. CDR3 size: 13 residues. The CDR3 here is CASSWDSDYGYTF. The DNA of the CDR3 is TGCGCCAGCAGCTGGGACAGCGACTATGGCTACACCTTC.

This chain joins TRBV10-3 and TRBJ1-2; unclear D gene. The ends were cut back, 8 bases at V and 8 bases at J, with 12 bases in the middle. CDR3 size: 11 residues. Germline V CDR1 and CDR2: ENHRY, SYGVKD. The CDR3 DNA is TGTGCCATCTCGGGGTCTGGGGGCTACACCTTC. This codes for CAISGSGGYTF.

The V gene is TRBV18, the J gene TRBJ2-4, with D possibly being TRBD1 (6 bases). The length of the CDR3 is 14 residues. The V gene lost 4 bases and the J gene lost 4 bases, with 11 bases spanning the gap. Germline CDR1 KGHSH, CDR2 LQKENI. The CDR3 here is CASSLRTAKNIQYF. In nucleotides, the CDR3 is TGTGCCAGCTCACTCCGGACAGCTAAAAACATTCAGTACTTC.